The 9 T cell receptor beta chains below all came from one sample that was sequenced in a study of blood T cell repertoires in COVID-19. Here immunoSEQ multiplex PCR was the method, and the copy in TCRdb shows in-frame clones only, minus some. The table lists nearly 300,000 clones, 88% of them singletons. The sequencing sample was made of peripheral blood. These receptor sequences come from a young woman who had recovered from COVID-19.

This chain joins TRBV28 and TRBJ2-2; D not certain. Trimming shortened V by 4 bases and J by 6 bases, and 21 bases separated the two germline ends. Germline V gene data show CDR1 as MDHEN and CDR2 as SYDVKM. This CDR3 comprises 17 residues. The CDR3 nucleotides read TGTGCCAGCAGTTCGATCCACATTGTTTCCTTCTCCGGGGAGCTGTTTTTT. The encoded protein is CASSSIHIVSFSGELFF.

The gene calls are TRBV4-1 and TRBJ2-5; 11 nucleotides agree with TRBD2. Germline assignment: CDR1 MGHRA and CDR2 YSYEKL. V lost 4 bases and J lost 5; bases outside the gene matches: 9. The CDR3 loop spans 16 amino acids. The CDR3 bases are TGCGCCAGCAGCCCCGGGACTAGCGGTTTATGGGAGACCCAGTACTTC. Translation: CASSPGTSGLWETQYF.

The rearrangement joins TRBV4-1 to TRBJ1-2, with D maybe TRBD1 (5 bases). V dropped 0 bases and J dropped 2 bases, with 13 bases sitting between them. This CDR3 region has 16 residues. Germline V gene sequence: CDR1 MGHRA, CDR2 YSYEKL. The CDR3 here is CASSQDRGGINYGYTF. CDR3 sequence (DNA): TGCGCCAGCAGCCAAGATCGGGGGGGGATAAACTATGGCTACACCTTC.

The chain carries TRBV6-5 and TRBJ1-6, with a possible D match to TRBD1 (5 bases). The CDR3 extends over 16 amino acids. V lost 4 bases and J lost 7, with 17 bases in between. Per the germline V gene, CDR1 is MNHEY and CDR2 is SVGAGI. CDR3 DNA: TGTGCCAGCAGTTGGCCCCGGGGAGGGGAGAATTCACCCCTCCACTTT. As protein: CASSWPRGGENSPLHF.

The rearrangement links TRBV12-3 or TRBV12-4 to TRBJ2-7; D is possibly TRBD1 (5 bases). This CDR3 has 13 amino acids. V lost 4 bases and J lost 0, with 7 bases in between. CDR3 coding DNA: TGTGCCAGCAGTTCAGGGTTCTCCTACGAGCAGTACTTC. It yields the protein CASSSGFSYEQYF.

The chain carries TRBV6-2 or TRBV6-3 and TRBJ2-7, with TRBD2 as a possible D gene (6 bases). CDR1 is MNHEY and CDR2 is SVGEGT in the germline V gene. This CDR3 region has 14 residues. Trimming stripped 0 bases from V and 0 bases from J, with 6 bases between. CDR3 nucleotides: TGTGCCAGCAGTTACTCAGCGGGCTCCTACGAGCAGTACTTC. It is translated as CASSYSAGSYEQYF.

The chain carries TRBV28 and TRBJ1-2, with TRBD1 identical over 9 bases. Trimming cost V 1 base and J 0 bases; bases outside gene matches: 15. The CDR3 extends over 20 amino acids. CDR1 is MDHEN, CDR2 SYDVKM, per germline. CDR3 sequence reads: CASSLYSPGGQGYPNYGYTF. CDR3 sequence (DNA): TGTGCCAGCAGTTTATATTCGCCAGGGGGACAGGGCTACCCTAACTATGGCTACACCTTC.

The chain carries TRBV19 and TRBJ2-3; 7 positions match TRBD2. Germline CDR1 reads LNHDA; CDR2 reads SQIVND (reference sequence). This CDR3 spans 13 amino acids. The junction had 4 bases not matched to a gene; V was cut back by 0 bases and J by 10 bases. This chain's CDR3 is CASSIDGAGAQYF. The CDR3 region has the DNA TGTGCCAGTAGTATAGATGGCGCGGGGGCGCAGTATTTT.

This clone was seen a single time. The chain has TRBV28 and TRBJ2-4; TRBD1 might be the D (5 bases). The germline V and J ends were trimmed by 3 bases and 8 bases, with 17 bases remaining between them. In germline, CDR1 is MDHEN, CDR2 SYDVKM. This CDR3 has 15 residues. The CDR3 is CASSLFARERDIQYF. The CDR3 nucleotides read TGTGCCAGCAGTTTGTTCGCCAGGGAAAGAGACATTCAGTACTTC. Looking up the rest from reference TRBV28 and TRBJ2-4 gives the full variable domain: DVKVTQSSRYLVKRTGEKVFLECVQDMDHENMFWYRQDPGLGLRLIYFSYDVKMKEKGDIPEGYSVSREKKERFSLILESASTNQTSMYLCASSLFARERDIQYFGAGTRLSVL.